The 18 T cell receptor beta chains presented below share a single source sample, sequenced in a study of T cells in Graves' hyperthyroidism and ophthalmopathy. Regions amplified from RNA transcripts were the TCR beta CDR3 regions. The study used the HTBI primer set for a first-round RT-PCR of the TCR CDR3. TCRdb fed the multiplex PCR reads into MiXCR, producing one record per CDR3 protein. The sample consists of a few hundred thousand distinct CDR3 sequences, approximately 16% of them appearing once. Sequences were obtained from blood. The receptors were sampled from a woman aged 40 to 50 with Graves' ophthalmopathy.

This clonotype was found many times. V gene TRBV6-1 combines with J gene TRBJ2-7; TRBD2 aligns across 9 bases. The CDR3 is made up of 14 amino acids. V shed 7 bases, J shed 7 bases, and the junction held 11 bases outside the gene matches. Germline CDR1 and CDR2: MNHNS and SASEGT. The CDR3 DNA sequence: TGTGCCAGCATCGGCGGGAGGGCCGCTGGGGAGCAGTACTTC. Protein: CASIGGRAAGEQYF.

The J gene is TRBJ1-3, the V gene TRBV19; no clear D. Deletions cut 8 bases from V and 0 bases from J, with 11 bases between. Looked up from germline, CDR1 is LNHDA and CDR2 is SQIVND (reference sequence). CDR3 length equals 14 residues. The CDR3 reads CASLPGRSGNTIYF. The CDR3 nucleotides read TGTGCCAGTTTGCCAGGCCGCTCTGGAAACACCATATATTTT.

A few counts support this clonotype. V and J are TRBV6-1 and TRBJ1-2; possibly TRBD1 for D (5 bases). Per germline, CDR1 MNHNS and CDR2 SASEGT. This CDR3 is built from 16 residues. The germline V and J ends were trimmed by 4 bases and 3 bases, with 18 bases remaining between them. For the CDR3, the DNA is TGTGCCAGCAGTGTCCTGGGGCCGGGATTTTACTATGGCTACACCTTC. This translates into CASSVLGPGFYYGYTF.

This clonotype was found many times. The chain carries TRBV7-3 and TRBJ2-2; 14 positions agree with TRBD2. The CDR3 sequence is 17 residues long. Looked up from germline, CDR1 is SGHTA and CDR2 is FQGTGA. The J segment lost 4 bases and the V segment lost 2 bases, leaving 3 bases of the junction unmatched. The DNA of the CDR3 is TGTGCCAGCAGCTTACCCGGACTAGCGGGAGGCACCGGGGAGCTGTTTTTT. It is translated as CASSLPGLAGGTGELFF. Combining the CDR3 with reference TRBV7-3 and TRBJ2-2 gives the whole variable domain GAGVSQTPSNKVTEKGKYVELRCDPISGHTALYWYRQSLGQGPEFLIYFQGTGAADDSGLPNDRFFAVRPEGSVSTLKIQRTERGDSAVYLCASSLPGLAGGTGELFFGEGSRLTVL.

The chain combines TRBV2 with TRBJ1-5; 8 nucleotides match TRBD1. J lost 4 bases, V lost 6 bases, and 14 bases had no gene match. Germline values: CDR1 SNHLY, CDR2 FYNNEI. The CDR3 spans 17 residues. CDR3: CASSREAGGEGNQPQHF. The DNA for the CDR3 is TGTGCCAGCAGCCGTGAGGCAGGGGGCGAGGGAAATCAGCCCCAGCATTTT.

The chain carries TRBV28 and TRBJ2-7; 8 bases align to TRBD2. V trimming: 2 bases; J trimming: 2 bases; junction bases outside the gene matches: 5. CDR1 MDHEN and CDR2 SYDVKM come from the germline V gene. This CDR3 contains 15 residues. DNA of the CDR3: TGTGCCAGCAGTTTAACTCTAGCGGGTCCCTACGAGCAGTACTTC. Protein product: CASSLTLAGPYEQYF.

This clonotype has at least ten counts. V is TRBV7-3 and J is TRBJ2-5; 9 positions agree with TRBD2. With 2 bases clipped from V and 2 bases from J, the junction kept 6 bases outside the gene matches. Germline V gene data show CDR1 as SGHTA and CDR2 as FQGTGA. This CDR3 is 16 amino acids long. The CDR3 DNA sequence: TGTGCCAGCAGCTTACGTGGGGCGGGAGGGCAAGAGACCCAGTACTTC. Translating it yields CASSLRGAGGQETQYF. The variable domain in full, completed from reference TRBV7-3 and TRBJ2-5, reads GAGVSQTPSNKVTEKGKYVELRCDPISGHTALYWYRQSLGQGPEFLIYFQGTGAADDSGLPNDRFFAVRPEGSVSTLKIQRTERGDSAVYLCASSLRGAGGQETQYFGPGTRLLVL.

This clonotype has a handful of counts. The rearrangement joins TRBV6-6 to TRBJ2-7; TRBD1 aligns across 9 bases. Germline V gene lookup returns CDR1 MNHNY and CDR2 SVGAGI (reference sequence). Trimming at V came to 0 bases and at J to 5 bases, leaving 8 bases not matched to a gene. The CDR3 runs to 16 residues. The CDR3 protein is CASSYSRQGGSNEQYF. The CDR3 nucleotides read TGTGCCAGCAGTTACTCCCGACAGGGGGGGTCTAACGAGCAGTACTTC.

The J gene is TRBJ1-1, the V gene TRBV29-1; D is unclear. Germline lookup yields CDR1 SQVTM and CDR2 ANQGSEA. This CDR3 has 12 residues. V was clipped by 7 bases and J by 3 bases, with 12 bases between them. In DNA, the CDR3 is TGCAGCGGGACCATCATGGACACTGAAGCTTTCTTT. This translates into CSGTIMDTEAFF.

This clonotype was seen many times. The rearrangement links TRBV28 to TRBJ2-3, with 9 bases identical to TRBD1. The CDR3 is 15 amino acids. The trim removed 6 bases at V and 7 bases at J, leaving 11 bases unmatched. From germline, CDR1 is MDHEN and CDR2 SYDVKM. CDR3 protein: CASRRNRGQLNTQYF. The CDR3 region has the DNA TGTGCCAGCAGAAGAAACAGGGGGCAGCTGAATACGCAGTATTTT.

In its sample, this clonotype was seen many times. The chain has TRBV11-2 and TRBJ2-7, with D perhaps being TRBD1 or TRBD2 (6 bases each). V lost 4 bases, J lost 6 bases, and 19 bases lay in between. The CDR3 runs 15 residues. CDR1 and CDR2 from the germline V gene are SGHAT and FQNNGV. CDR3 in amino acids: CASSSTPLRGAEQYF. In DNA form, the CDR3 reads TGTGCCAGCAGCTCCACACCCTTGAGGGGGGCCGAGCAGTACTTC.

This clonotype was detected many times. The V and J genes are TRBV5-1 and TRBJ2-3, with 8 bases matching TRBD2. CDR3 size: 19 residues. The germline V gene has CDR1 SGHRS and CDR2 YFSETQ. V was clipped by 2 bases and J by 5 bases; unmatched bases: 19. CDR3 protein: CASSFGRNPQREGGDTQYF. Written as DNA, the CDR3 is TGCGCCAGCAGCTTTGGTAGGAACCCTCAACGGGAGGGTGGAGATACGCAGTATTTT. The entire variable domain, with the rest obtained from reference TRBV5-1 and TRBJ2-3, is as follows: KAGVTQTPRYLIKTRGQQVTLSCSPISGHRSVSWYQQTPGQGLQFLFEYFSETQRNKGNFPGRFSGRQFSNSRSEMNVSTLELGDSALYLCASSFGRNPQREGGDTQYFGPGTRLTVL.

At least ten counts were recorded for this clonotype. The J gene is TRBJ2-2, the V gene TRBV4-1, with a tentative D call TRBD1 (5 bases). This CDR3 contains 15 residues. V shed 0 bases and J shed 3 bases, with 8 bases lying between them. Germline V gene sequence: CDR1 MGHRA, CDR2 YSYEKL. CDR3 coding DNA: TGCGCCAGCAGCCAAGAAGACAGCCACACCGGGGAGCTGTTTTTT. As protein: CASSQEDSHTGELFF.

Points on this clonotype: It may be a read error: a sequence one base away is much more abundant. V is TRBV12-3 or TRBV12-4 and J is TRBJ1-1, with TRBD1 as a possible D gene (5 bases). The ends were cut back, 0 bases at V and 4 bases at J, with 12 bases in the middle. This CDR3 region has 15 residues. The CDR3, as DNA: TGTGCCAGCAGTTTAGCGTCTAAGGGGTCCACTGAAGCTTTCTTT. Translated, it gives CASSLASKGSTEAFF.

The chain employs TRBV19 and TRBJ2-3; TRBD2 agrees at 8 bases. CDR1 and CDR2 from the germline V gene are LNHDA and SQIVND (reference sequence). The CDR3 extends over 16 amino acids. The V segment lost 1 base and the J segment 1 base; nucleotides outside the gene matches: 4. The CDR3: CASSIGGTRGTDTQYF. The CDR3 nucleotides are TGTGCCAGTAGTATAGGTGGGACTAGAGGCACAGATACGCAGTATTTT.

In its sample, this clonotype was seen many times. The chain carries TRBV2 and TRBJ2-1; TRBD2 matches 12 bases. This CDR3 region has 15 residues. V lost 6 bases, J lost 6 bases, and 6 bases stayed unmatched. Looked up from germline, CDR1 is SNHLY and CDR2 is FYNNEI. This CDR3 reads CASRVGTSGFNEQFF. CDR3 sequence (DNA): TGTGCCAGCAGGGTCGGGACTAGCGGGTTCAATGAGCAGTTCTTC.

The chain couples TRBV7-2 to TRBJ2-5; no clear D gene. The V end was cut by 1 base, the J end by 6 bases, with 6 bases between. Germline values: CDR1 SGHTA, CDR2 FQGNSA. There are 12 residues in the CDR3. CDR3 residues: CASSLGQKTQYF. CDR3 DNA: TGTGCCAGCAGCTTAGGTCAAAAGACCCAGTACTTC.

The CDR3: CSVEVDVEQFF. CDR3 nucleotide sequence: TGCAGCGTTGAAGTTGATGTTGAGCAGTTCTTC. The chain employs TRBV29-1 and TRBJ2-1; D is unresolved. The CDR3 has 11 residues. Trimming took 1 base from V and 9 from J, leaving 7 bases between them. Germline V gene sequence: CDR1 SQVTM, CDR2 ANQGSEA.